The entry below describes one T cell receptor beta chain. These data originate in a study of PD-L1 blockade in urothelial cancer. For the study at large: Atezolizumab (1,200 mg intravenously every 3 weeks) began in 2014 for patients. Male sex and bladder-origin urothelial cancer characterized about 85% of the 29 patients. Typically, measured as a median, blood samples had 110,000 to 150,000 T cells.

The CDR3 contains 14 residues. With 9 bases removed from V and 1 base from J, the gap between germline ends came to 16 bases. The germline gives CDR1 ENHRY, CDR2 SYGVKD. Sequencing was performed with immunoSEQ multiplex PCR; in TCRdb, only in-frame clones are kept and a portion is missing. The repertoire holds tens of thousands of clones, with around 81% as singletons. The time point is: pretreatment peripheral blood. Pretreatment and on-treatment blood mononuclear cell samples were taken, totaling between 1 and 8 time points per patient. V and J are TRBV10-3 and TRBJ2-7, with D possibly TRBD2 on 6 matching bases. This clonotype was sampled from a man aged 40-55 years with urothelial cancer. The starting material was PBMCs, obtained around atezolizumab (anti-PD-L1) treatment. Here the CDR3 reads CAMSPGGSSYEQYF. Written as DNA, the CDR3 is TGTGCCATGTCCCCTGGGGGGTCTTCCTACGAGCAGTACTTC.